These T cell receptor beta chains were read from a single sample in a study of cytotoxic CD8 clonotypes in ibrutinib-treated CLL. TCRdb's table, derived via immunoSEQ multiplex PCR, lists solely in-frame clones and lacks some. The sample lists roughly 250,000 clones; around three quarters were seen once. The source was PBMCs, collected after 24 months of ibrutinib treatment. All receptors come from a human donor with chronic lymphocytic leukemia. Both conserved end residues are part of each CDR3. A D gene is named only where the DNA matches it firmly. Rows may omit the clone size; those that give it use once, few, many or a size class.

>once|TRBV6-5|.|TRBJ2-7
TGTGCCAGCAGCCAAGTAGGGGGTTTCCACGAGCAGTACTTC
CASSQVGGFHEQYF
>.|TRBV28|.|TRBJ1-1
TGTGCCAGCAGTTGGGTTGCCAGGCCTGAAGCTTTCTTT
CASSWVARPEAFF
>once|TRBV7-7|TRBD1|TRBJ2-5
TGTGCTAGCAGCTCCGACAGGGAAGAGACCCAGTACTTC
CASSSDREETQYF
>once|TRBV28|.|TRBJ2-5
TGTGCCAGCAGTCAGGCACCTCCGGGGGCGCGGGGGCAAGAGACCCAGTACTTC
CASSQAPPGARGQETQYF
>.|TRBV6-6|.|TRBJ2-1
TGTGCCAGCACCCTCACAGGTAATGAGCAGTTCTTC
CASTLTGNEQFF
>once|TRBV7-2|TRBD1|TRBJ1-5
TGTGCCAGCAGCTACGACAGGGGAAGTCAGCCCCAGCATTTT
CASSYDRGSQPQHF
>.|TRBV18|TRBD2|TRBJ2-5
TGTGCCAGCTCACCTATTTCTAGCGGGAGCGAGACCCAGTACTTC
CASSPISSGSETQYF
>.|TRBV9|.|TRBJ2-3
TGTGCCAGCAGCGCCCCCCCGGGACGAGATACGCAGTATTTT
CASSAPPGRDTQYF
>.|TRBV6-5|.|TRBJ2-5
TGTGCCAGTCACAGGTGGATAGGGGAGACCCAGTACTTC
CASHRWIGETQYF
>.|TRBV10-3|.|TRBJ1-2
TGTGCCATCAGTCCGGACACCGATTACTATGGCTACACCTTC
CAISPDTDYYGYTF
>.|TRBV28|TRBD2|TRBJ2-1
TGTGCCAGCAGTTTTGGGTCCGGGACTAGCGATGAGCAGTTCTTC
CASSFGSGTSDEQFF
>.|TRBV10-3|.|TRBJ2-7
TGTGCCATCAGTGGTGACAGTTCCTACGAGCAGTACTTC
CAISGDSSYEQYF
>few|TRBV6-1|.|TRBJ1-5
TGTGCCAGCAGCAGAGTTGAGCCCCAGCATTTT
CASSRVEPQHF
>.|TRBV29-1|.|TRBJ2-6
TGCAGCGTTGAGGGTGTGGGGGCCAACGTCCTGACTTTC
CSVEGVGANVLTF
>.|TRBV19|.|TRBJ2-3
TGTGCCAGTAGAGCAGACACAGATACGCAGTATTTT
CASRADTDTQYF
>few|TRBV7-9|.|TRBJ2-7
TGTGCCAGCAGCTCAATTAACCCCTACAGGAACTCCTACGAGCAGTACTTC
CASSSINPYRNSYEQYF
>.|TRBV27|.|TRBJ2-5
TGTGCCAGCAGTTTATCGGGGGCGGAGACCCAGTACTTC
CASSLSGAETQYF
>.|TRBV7-3|TRBD1|TRBJ2-2
TGTGCCAGCAGCTGGGTACAGGGGGCTGAGGGCACCGGGGAGCTGTTTTTT
CASSWVQGAEGTGELFF
>.|TRBV25-1|TRBD2|TRBJ2-2
TGTGCCAGCAGCTACGGACTAGCGGGAGGTTTTGGGACCGGGGAGCTGTTTTTT
CASSYGLAGGFGTGELFF
>.|TRBV6-5|.|TRBJ2-3
TGTGCCAGCAGCACCGCCGCTAGCACAGATACGCAGTATTTT
CASSTAASTDTQYF
>.|TRBV27|.|TRBJ1-1
TGTGCCAGCAGTTTATCCAAGACGCTGAACACTGAAGCTTTCTTT
CASSLSKTLNTEAFF
>once|TRBV7-9|.|TRBJ2-7
TGTGCCAGCAGCACTTTGGGTCTAGGGGAGCAGTACTTC
CASSTLGLGEQYF
>.|TRBV15|.|TRBJ2-6
TGTGCCACCAGCAGAGGGGGGGCCGCTGGGGCCAACGTCCTGACTTTC
CATSRGGAAGANVLTF
>.|TRBV30|.|TRBJ1-1
TGTGCCTGGGATTCGGGAAGTCTGAACACTGAAGCTTTCTTT
CAWDSGSLNTEAFF
>.|TRBV6-1|TRBD2|TRBJ2-3
TGTGCCACCATAGCGGGAGGGCCCACAGATACGCAGTATTTT
CATIAGGPTDTQYF
>.|TRBV6-4|.|TRBJ1-5
TGTGCCAGCAGTGACGAATATAGCAATCAGCCCCAGCATTTT
CASSDEYSNQPQHF
>.|TRBV9|.|TRBJ2-7
TGTGCCAGCAGCGGCCCAGGAGACGAGCAGTACTTC
CASSGPGDEQYF
>.|TRBV9|.|TRBJ2-2
TGTGCCAGCAGCCCGACGGACTTTGACACCGGGGAGCTGTTTTTT
CASSPTDFDTGELFF
>.|TRBV15|TRBD2|TRBJ2-5
TGTGCCACCAGCAGAACCCAACTCCTGGGAGGGCCAGGACAAGAGACCCAGTACTTC
CATSRTQLLGGPGQETQYF
>.|TRBV6-5|.|TRBJ2-7
TGTGCCAGCAGTTACTCGCTGGGGCAAGGGTACGAGCAGTACTTC
CASSYSLGQGYEQYF
>.|TRBV2|.|TRBJ1-4
TGTGCCAGCGGGGAATTAAATGAAAAACTGTTTTTT
CASGELNEKLFF
>few|TRBV12-5|TRBD2|TRBJ2-7
TGTGCTAGTGGTTTGGCGGGAGGCACCGAGCAGTACTTC
CASGLAGGTEQYF
>once|TRBV7-2|TRBD1|TRBJ2-1
TGTGCCAGCAGCCGGGACAGTATTCCCTACAATGAGCAGTTCTTC
CASSRDSIPYNEQFF
>.|TRBV29-1|.|TRBJ2-1
TGCAGCGTTGCCGGCAGTACACTTGCGCAGTTCTTC
CSVAGSTLAQFF
>few|TRBV27|TRBD1|TRBJ2-3
TGTGCCAGCAGTCCGCGGACAGGGGGCACAGATACGCAGTATTTT
CASSPRTGGTDTQYF
>.|TRBV10-3|.|TRBJ2-6
TGTGCCACCCACGATGGGGCCAACGTCCTGACTTTC
CATHDGANVLTF
>.|TRBV28|.|TRBJ2-7
TGTGCCAGCAGTTTATCGGGGGTCGGGCAGTACTTC
CASSLSGVGQYF
>.|TRBV7-2|.|TRBJ1-1
TGTGCCAGCAGCTTAGTGTATAGGACCATGAACACTGAAGCTTTCTTT
CASSLVYRTMNTEAFF
>.|TRBV10-3|.|TRBJ2-1
TGTGCCATCAGTTCGGACAGAATCTCCTACAATGAGCAGTTCTTC
CAISSDRISYNEQFF
>.|TRBV19|TRBD2|TRBJ2-3
TGTGCCAGTAGACCGCGACTAGCGGGAGTCGATACGCAGTATTTT
CASRPRLAGVDTQYF
>few|TRBV7-7|TRBD1|TRBJ1-4
TGTGCTAGCAGCCGGGACAGCAATGAAAAACTGTTTTTT
CASSRDSNEKLFF
>few|TRBV7-2|TRBD2|TRBJ2-7
TGTGCCAGCAGCTTAGGCTCTAGCGGGACCTACGAGCAGTACTTC
CASSLGSSGTYEQYF
>.|TRBV5-4|TRBD2|TRBJ2-2
TGTGCCAGCAGCTGGGGACTAGCAATGGACACCGGGGAGCTGTTTTTT
CASSWGLAMDTGELFF
>.|TRBV30|.|TRBJ2-6
TGTGGACAGAGCTCTGGGGCCAACGTCCTGACTTTC
CGQSSGANVLTF
>.|TRBV19|TRBD2|TRBJ2-1
TGTGCCACAAGGGCGGGAGGGTTTGTTAATGAGCAGTTCTTC
CATRAGGFVNEQFF
>.|TRBV7-3|.|TRBJ2-1
TGTGCCAGCAGCCCAGAGGGGAACCCCTACAATGAGCAGTTCTTC
CASSPEGNPYNEQFF
>.|TRBV27|TRBD2|TRBJ2-1
TGTGCCAGCAAGTGGACTAGCGGTCCATTTACAGAGCAGTTCTTC
CASKWTSGPFTEQFF
>.|TRBV5-1|TRBD2|TRBJ2-1
TGCGCCAGCAGCCAGACTAGCGGGGCGACCTACAATGAGCAGTTCTTC
CASSQTSGATYNEQFF
>.|TRBV19|TRBD1|TRBJ1-2
TGTGCCAGGGGACTGGGGACAGGGCCACACTATGGCTACACCTTC
CARGLGTGPHYGYTF